The subject of this entry is one T cell receptor (beta chain). The CDR3 length is 13 residues. Germline CDR1 reads SNHLY; CDR2 reads FYNNEI. Trimming removed 6 bases from V and 0 bases from J; junction bases left unmatched: 1. This record belongs to a study of blood T cell repertoires in COVID-19. Original processing methods: By means of reference gene primer amplification, nucleated cell counts were estimated. Using immunoSEQ multiplex PCR, the repertoire was profiled, and TCRdb retains in-frame clones only, with some absent. V, J and clone size are those of that table, while D and trimming were read from the DNA. The top ten hold approximately 16% of the sample, which has more than 25,000 clones, 68% seen once.

This receptor was identified in a human donor in a cohort sampled during active COVID-19. The genes are TRBV2 and TRBJ1-2; 7 positions match TRBD1. Specimen: peripheral blood. The CDR3 loop reads CASRGTANYGYTF. Here the CDR3 DNA reads TGTGCCAGCAGGGGGACAGCTAACTATGGCTACACCTTC.